The 17 T cell receptor beta chains below were found in one sample sequenced in a study of blood T cell repertoires in COVID-19. The protocol was immunoSEQ multiplex PCR, while the TCRdb copy is restricted to in-frame clones and leaves out a portion. Of roughly 250,000 clones listed, about 91% are singletons. The sample consisted of peripheral blood. These receptors were obtained from a person under 35 with COVID-19, enrolled during active disease.

This clone has just one count. The chain joins TRBV5-1 to TRBJ2-7, with D hard to call. The CDR3 covers 13 residues. V was clipped by 4 bases and J by 5 bases, with 13 bases between them. Per germline, CDR1 SGHRS and CDR2 YFSETQ. CDR3 region: CASSPNGDNEQYF. In nucleotides, the CDR3 is TGCGCCAGCAGCCCAAACGGAGATAACGAGCAGTACTTC.

This clone has just one count. The chain recombines TRBV3-1 (or the pseudogene TRBV3-2) with TRBJ2-1; no firm D call. Germline V gene data show CDR1 as LGHDT and CDR2 as YNNKEL (reference sequence). The CDR3 is made up of 17 amino acids. The V and J ends lost 0 bases and 4 bases respectively, with 16 bases between them. CDR3: CASSQETLVPLYNEQFF. CDR3 in DNA: TGTGCCAGCAGCCAAGAGACTCTTGTACCCCTTTACAATGAGCAGTTCTTC.

The CDR3 is CASRTIGGDTQYF. The CDR3 nucleotides read TGTGCCAGCAGAACCATTGGGGGGGATACGCAGTATTTT. V gene TRBV5-4 combines with J gene TRBJ2-3, with D maybe TRBD2 (6 bases). V was clipped by 5 bases and J by 6 bases, with 13 bases between them. There are 13 residues in the CDR3. The germline V gene has CDR1 SGHNT and CDR2 YYREEE (reference sequence).

The chain uses TRBV13 and TRBJ1-1, with TRBD1 identical over 7 bases. J gave up 0 bases and V 5 bases, and 3 bases lay outside the gene matches. CDR1 is PRHDT and CDR2 is FYEKMQ in the germline V gene (reference sequence). This CDR3 region has 14 residues. CDR3 sequence (DNA): TGTGCCAGCAGCCCCGGGACAGTGAACACTGAAGCTTTCTTT. Amino acids: CASSPGTVNTEAFF.

J is TRBJ2-1 and V is TRBV5-4; a possible D gene is TRBD2 (6 bases). Trimming cost V 1 base and J 7 bases, with 12 bases left between them. From germline, CDR1 is SGHNT and CDR2 YYREEE (reference sequence). The CDR3 sequence is 14 residues long. The CDR3 protein is CASSLPGLENEQFF. The DNA of the CDR3 is TGTGCCAGCAGCTTGCCGGGACTGGAGAATGAGCAGTTCTTC.

The V gene is TRBV4-1, the J gene TRBJ2-3, with 9 bases lining up with TRBD1. Trimming at V came to 1 base and at J to 5 bases, leaving 13 bases not matched to a gene. CDR3 length equals 18 residues. Germline CDR1 is MGHRA and CDR2 is YSYEKL. The CDR3, as DNA: TGCGCCAGCAGCCAAGGGGACAGGGAAGGTCATCTGGGAGATACGCAGTATTTT. As protein: CASSQGDREGHLGDTQYF.

The chain employs TRBV7-9 and TRBJ1-5, with D perhaps TRBD1 (5 bases). This CDR3 has 14 residues. V lost 1 base and J lost 7, with 11 bases in between. Germline V gene sequence: CDR1 SEHNR, CDR2 FQNEAQ (reference sequence). The CDR3 sequence is CASSLDSGNQPQHF. CDR3 nucleotide sequence: TGTGCCAGCAGCTTAGACTCAGGGAACCAGCCCCAGCATTTT.

The chain carries TRBV5-1 and TRBJ1-1, with 7 bases aligning to TRBD1. The CDR3 is 15 residues long. J lost 0 bases, V lost 2 bases, and 4 bases had no gene match. CDR1 is SGHRS and CDR2 is YFSETQ in the germline V gene. The chain's CDR3 is CASSFGQGVNTEAFF. CDR3 sequence (DNA): TGCGCCAGCAGCTTCGGCCAGGGGGTGAACACTGAAGCTTTCTTT.

DNA of the CDR3: TGTGCCAGCAGTGAAGACAGGGGAAGGGACACTGAAGCTTTCTTT. This translates into CASSEDRGRDTEAFF. This chain connects TRBV6-1 to TRBJ1-1; 7 positions agree with TRBD1. Germline trimming cut 1 base from V and 3 bases from J; bases unmatched to any gene: 5. This CDR3 has 15 amino acids. Germline V gives CDR1 MNHNS, CDR2 SASEGT.

V and J are TRBV5-1 and TRBJ2-7, with D perhaps matching TRBD1 (5 bases). The ends were cut back, 4 bases at V and 2 bases at J, with 19 bases in the middle. The germline CDR1 and CDR2 sequences are SGHRS and YFSETQ. The CDR3 runs 16 residues. The CDR3 spells CASSPDLTANPYEQYF. In DNA form, the CDR3 reads TGCGCCAGCAGCCCCGATCTGACAGCTAACCCCTACGAGCAGTACTTC.

Details on this clone: Compared with germline, one end of the junction differs, possibly owing to a read error. The chain couples TRBV18 to TRBJ1-1; D call uncertain. The V gene's germline CDR1 is KGHSH and CDR2 LQKENI. The CDR3 runs 14 residues. CDR3 nucleotide sequence: TGTGCCAGCTCACCTTCGGGAGGGAACGCTGAAGCTTTCTTT. Its protein product is CASSPSGGNAEAFF.

The chain links TRBV9 to TRBJ2-3; TRBD1 matches 9 bases. The trim removed 6 bases at V and 4 bases at J, leaving 18 bases unmatched. This CDR3 spans 18 amino acids. CDR1 is SGDLS, CDR2 YYNGEE, per germline. CDR3 amino acids: CASNVAPSDRGKSDTQYF. CDR3 in DNA: TGTGCCAGCAACGTGGCCCCCTCAGACAGGGGGAAGTCAGATACGCAGTATTTT.

This rearrangement joins TRBV28 to TRBJ1-2; TRBD1 matches 9 bases. CDR3 length: 16 residues. CDR1 MDHEN and CDR2 SYDVKM come from the germline V gene. The J segment lost 2 bases and the V segment lost 3 bases, leaving 7 bases of the junction unmatched. CDR3 in DNA: TGTGCCAGCAGTTTCGGGACAGGGATTTTAAACTATGGCTACACCTTC. It encodes CASSFGTGILNYGYTF.

The chain employs TRBV6-4 and TRBJ2-1, with D possibly TRBD2 on 6 matching bases. This CDR3 is built from 11 residues. Germline V lookup: CDR1 MRHNA, CDR2 SNTAGT. V was trimmed by 7 bases and J by 10 bases, leaving 11 bases between them. The CDR3 region is CASNRLGEQFF. CDR3 nucleotides: TGTGCCAGCAATAGACTAGGCGAGCAGTTCTTC.

The chain has TRBV3-1 (or the pseudogene TRBV3-2) and TRBJ2-1, with a weak D call TRBD2 (6 bases). V was trimmed by 0 bases and J by 8 bases, leaving 11 bases between them. Germline CDR1 and CDR2: LGHDT and YNNKEL (reference sequence). CDR3 length equals 14 residues. CDR3 DNA: TGTGCCAGCAGCCAAGATCCCGGAGGGTATGAGCAGTTCTTC. This codes for CASSQDPGGYEQFF.

This chain links TRBV6-5 with TRBJ2-2; D remains ambiguous. This CDR3 comprises 15 residues. The V end was cut by 1 base, the J end by 7 bases, with 13 bases between. The germline CDR1 and CDR2 sequences are MNHEY and SVGAGI. Here the CDR3 DNA reads TGTGCCAGCAGTTACTGGGCAGGTCGCAGCGGGGAGCTGTTTTTT. Protein: CASSYWAGRSGELFF.

This chain joins TRBV6-2 or TRBV6-3 and TRBJ2-5, with 8 bases fitting TRBD2. Germline V gene data show CDR1 as MNHEY and CDR2 as SVGEGT. This CDR3 spans 18 amino acids. J was trimmed by 3 bases and V by 0 bases; bases with no gene match: 12. In nucleotides, the CDR3 is TGTGCCAGCAGTTACTCGTTTGACCTAGCGGGCGTAGAAGAGACCCAGTACTTC. Translated, it gives CASSYSFDLAGVEETQYF.